The rows below give T cell receptor beta chains drawn from one sample of a study of T cell repertoires in cytomegalovirus infection. Antigens for these TCRs are unknown. MiXCR, applied by TCRdb to the reads, yields one record per CDR3 protein. The table lists about 920,000 distinct CDR3 sequences, approximately 32% of them singletons, with about an eighth in the top ten. Sequencing used cultured CD8+ T cells from PBMCs, obtained from culture after CMV antigen stimulation. These TCRs come from a human donor in good health (CMV status not recorded). Some clones in this sample may be carry-over from other donors' samples. Each CDR3 is given with its conserved first and last residue. D genes are given only for firm matches. Expanded clones are given a class, and other clones once, few, many or no size at all.

>.|TRBV10-3|TRBD2|TRBJ2-5
CAISEWVAGAQETQYF
TGTGCCATCAGTGAGTGGGTAGCGGGGGCCCAAGAGACCCAGTACTTC
>.|TRBV7-8|.|TRBJ2-6
CASSLGGTALANVLTF
TGTGCCAGCAGCTTAGGCGGGACAGCCTTGGCCAACGTCCTGACTTTC
>.|TRBV9|TRBD2|TRBJ2-3
CASSPWTSRNGDTQYF
TGTGCCAGCAGCCCTTGGACTAGCAGGAACGGAGATACGCAGTATTTT
>.|TRBV5-5|.|TRBJ1-2
CASSLTLGPRDGYTF
TGTGCCAGCAGCTTGACTTTAGGGCCTCGAGACGGCTACACCTTC
>.|TRBV24-1|.|TRBJ1-1
CATRRRQNTEAFF
TGTGCCACCAGACGGCGGCAGAACACTGAAGCTTTCTTT
>.|TRBV27|.|TRBJ2-3
CASSFLWGGAGGTDTQYF
TGTGCCAGCAGTTTCCTTTGGGGGGGGGCAGGGGGCACAGATACGCAGTATTTT
>.|TRBV7-3|.|TRBJ1-1
CASSAQIYTEAFF
TGTGCCAGCAGCGCCCAAATCTACACTGAAGCTTTCTTT
>.|TRBV6-6|TRBD1|TRBJ2-3
CASSYTTGPQREDTQYF
TGTGCCAGCAGTTACACGACAGGGCCCCAGAGGGAGGATACGCAGTATTTT
>.|TRBV27|.|TRBJ2-1
CASSYRAHEQFF
TGTGCCAGCAGTTACAGGGCTCATGAGCAGTTCTTC
>.|TRBV2|.|TRBJ2-5
CASSARLETQYF
TGTGCCAGCAGTGCCCGACTGGAGACCCAGTACTTC
>.|TRBV5-5|TRBD1|TRBJ2-1
CASSLRDRGIYNEQFF
TGTGCCAGCAGCTTGAGGGACAGGGGAATCTACAATGAGCAGTTCTTC
>.|TRBV3-1|TRBD2|TRBJ2-2
CASSQTSGGPTNTGELFF
TGTGCCAGCAGCCAAACTAGCGGGGGGCCGACGAACACCGGGGAGCTGTTTTTT
>few|TRBV12-3/TRBV12-4|TRBD2|TRBJ2-2
CASRSLAINTGELFF
TGTGCCAGCAGGTCACTAGCGATAAACACCGGGGAGCTGTTTTTT
>few|TRBV6-1|.|TRBJ2-7
CASTILDTSSYEQYF
TGTGCCAGCACGATACTGGACACGAGCTCCTACGAGCAGTACTTC
>.|TRBV7-9|TRBD1|TRBJ2-2
CASSLVHRTGGTGELFF
TGTGCCAGCAGCTTAGTCCACCGGACAGGGGGCACCGGGGAGCTGTTTTTT
>few|TRBV10-1|.|TRBJ2-3
CASSGGTGLADTQYF
TGCGCCAGCAGTGGAGGTACCGGGTTAGCAGATACGCAGTATTTT
>many|TRBV7-2|.|TRBJ2-1
CASSGYLGPSYNEQFF
TGTGCCAGCAGCGGTTACTTGGGTCCCTCCTACAATGAGCAGTTCTTC
>.|TRBV5-1|.|TRBJ2-7
CANRAGTADYEQYF
TGCGCCAACAGGGCCGGGACTGCAGACTACGAGCAGTACTTC
>.|TRBV10-2|.|TRBJ2-1
CASSSQSTGIRFVEQFF
TGCGCCAGCAGTTCTCAATCAACGGGGATTCGGTTCGTTGAGCAGTTCTTC
>few|TRBV3-1|TRBD2|TRBJ2-3
CASSQAGRRVGDTQYF
TGTGCCAGCAGCCAAGCCGGGAGGCGGGTTGGAGATACGCAGTATTTT
>.|TRBV19|.|TRBJ1-5
CASRSWDRNQPQHF
TGTGCCAGTAGAAGCTGGGATCGCAATCAGCCCCAGCATTTT
>.|TRBV6-5|.|TRBJ1-5
CASSHGGLLHF
TGTGCCAGCAGTCACGGGGGGCTCTTGCATTTT
>few|TRBV6-4|TRBD2|TRBJ2-1
CASSEKTSGSSYNEQFF
TGTGCCAGCAGTGAAAAGACTAGCGGTAGCTCCTACAATGAGCAGTTCTTC
>many|TRBV12-3/TRBV12-4|.|TRBJ2-1
CASSFGGATLIYNEQFF
TGTGCCAGCAGTTTTGGGGGGGCGACCTTGATCTACAATGAGCAGTTCTTC
>.|TRBV4-1|.|TRBJ1-2
CASSQVKGSNYGYTF
TGCGCCAGCAGCCAAGTCAAAGGTAGCAACTATGGCTACACCTTC
>.|TRBV7-6|TRBD1|TRBJ2-1
CASSHQQGASNNEQFF
TGTGCCAGCAGCCACCAACAGGGGGCAAGTAACAATGAGCAGTTCTTC
>.|TRBV6-1|.|TRBJ2-7
CASSSLHRVDEQYF
TGTGCCAGCAGCTCCCTCCACAGGGTGGACGAGCAGTACTTC
>few|TRBV11-3|.|TRBJ1-6
CASSSPCRTRDNSPLHF
TGTGCCAGCAGCTCCCCTTGCAGGACTCGGGATAATTCACCCCTCCACTTT
>.|TRBV7-9|TRBD1|TRBJ1-6
CASSGQTGSNSPLHF
TGTGCCAGCAGCGGCCAGACAGGGAGCAATTCACCCCTCCACTTT
>.|TRBV2|TRBD1|TRBJ1-5
CASTDVGTGGGPQHF
TGTGCCAGCACCGATGTGGGAACAGGGGGTGGGCCCCAGCATTTT
>many|TRBV7-2|.|TRBJ2-2
CASNQRTQELFF
TGTGCCAGCAACCAGCGGACTCAGGAGCTGTTTTTT
>.|TRBV18|.|TRBJ2-6
CASSPGEFSGANVLTF
TGTGCCAGCTCACCCGGGGAGTTCTCTGGGGCCAACGTCCTGACTTTC
>many|TRBV7-2|.|TRBJ1-6
CASSLEATGSSYNSPLHF
TGTGCCAGCAGCTTAGAGGCAACAGGGAGCTCCTATAATTCACCCCTCCACTTT
>once|TRBV27|.|TRBJ2-1
CASSLVGTGNDEQFF
TGTGCCAGCAGTTTGGTTGGTACGGGAAACGATGAGCAGTTCTTC
>.|TRBV28|.|TRBJ2-1
CASSFLDDEQFF
TGTGCCAGCAGTTTTTTGGACGATGAGCAGTTCTTC
>.|TRBV7-9|.|TRBJ2-2
CASSSEDSPNTGELFF
TGTGCCAGCAGCTCCGAAGACAGCCCCAACACCGGGGAGCTGTTTTTT
>.|TRBV24-1|.|TRBJ1-5
CATSDLIQTSNQPQHF
TGTGCCACCAGTGATTTGATACAGACCAGCAATCAGCCCCAGCATTTT
>many|TRBV6-5|TRBD2|TRBJ2-1
CASSYSRGGPNEQFF
TGTGCCAGCAGTTACTCCCGGGGGGGCCCCAATGAGCAGTTCTTC